This entry concerns a single T cell receptor (beta chain). V shed 5 bases, J shed 6 bases, and the junction held 6 bases outside the gene matches. Germline V gives CDR1 SGHTA, CDR2 FQGTGA. CDR3 size: 15 residues. This sample was taken from a study of control samples from healthy donors and cancer patients. The data were produced by immunoSEQ multiplex PCR, yet TCRdb's version contains in-frame clones alone and is incomplete. Seen here are some 56,000 clones, over 85% observed once, and the top ten hold approximately 2.4%. What was sequenced was blood. The clonotype comes from a man in his thirties or forties in good health. The chain uses TRBV7-3 and TRBJ2-7, with 14 bases fitting TRBD2. In DNA form, the CDR3 reads TGTGCCAGCAGCCAGGGACTAGCGGGAGTCCCCGAGCAGTACTTC. Translated: CASSQGLAGVPEQYF.